This T cell receptor beta chain was observed in a study of breast tumors, draining lymph nodes, adjacent tissues. General study points: Luminal-like breast cancer showed significantly greater tumor-nontumor repertoire similarity than basal-like breast cancer did.

This clonotype was seen repeatedly, ten times or more. Antigen specificity is unknown. The CDR3 consists of 15 residues. V shed 8 bases and J shed 0 bases, with 11 bases lying between them. Germline V gives CDR1 MNHNY, CDR2 SVGAGI (reference sequence). Samples came from axillary lymph nodes draining the breast cancer. Via MiXCR, TCRdb re-called the multiplex PCR reads, giving one row per CDR3 protein. The sample yields roughly 220,000 distinct CDR3 sequences, less than 40% seen once. Sequencing was performed on axillary lymph node tissue. The TCR originated in a female donor with breast cancer. Some clones in this sample may be carry-over from other donors' samples. The chain has TRBV6-6 and TRBJ2-6, with D unclear. The CDR3 DNA reads TGTGCCAGCTCCCCCGCAGCCTCTGGGGCCAACGTCCTGACTTTC. Amino acid sequence: CASSPAASGANVLTF.